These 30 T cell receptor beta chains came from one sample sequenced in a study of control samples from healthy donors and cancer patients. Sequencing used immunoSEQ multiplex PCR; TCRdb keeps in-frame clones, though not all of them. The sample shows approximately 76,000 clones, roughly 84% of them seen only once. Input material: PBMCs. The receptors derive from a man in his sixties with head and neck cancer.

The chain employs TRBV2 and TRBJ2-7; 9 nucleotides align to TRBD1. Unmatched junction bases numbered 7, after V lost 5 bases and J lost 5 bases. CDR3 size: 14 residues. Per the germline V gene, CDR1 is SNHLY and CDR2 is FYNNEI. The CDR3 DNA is TGTGCCAGCAGTTGGGACAGGGACGTGCACGAGCAGTACTTC. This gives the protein CASSWDRDVHEQYF.

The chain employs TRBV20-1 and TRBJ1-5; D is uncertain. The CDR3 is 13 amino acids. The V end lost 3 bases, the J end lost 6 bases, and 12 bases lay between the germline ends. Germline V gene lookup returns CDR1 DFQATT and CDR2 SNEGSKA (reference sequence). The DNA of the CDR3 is TGCAGTGCTAGTGGTCAGGAATCTCAGCCCCAGCATTTT. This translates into CSASGQESQPQHF.

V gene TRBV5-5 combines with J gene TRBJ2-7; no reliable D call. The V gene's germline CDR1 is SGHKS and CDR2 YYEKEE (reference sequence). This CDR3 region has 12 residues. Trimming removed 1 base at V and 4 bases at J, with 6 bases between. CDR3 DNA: TGTGCCAGCAGCTTGTCCGATTACGAGCAGTACTTC. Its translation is CASSLSDYEQYF.

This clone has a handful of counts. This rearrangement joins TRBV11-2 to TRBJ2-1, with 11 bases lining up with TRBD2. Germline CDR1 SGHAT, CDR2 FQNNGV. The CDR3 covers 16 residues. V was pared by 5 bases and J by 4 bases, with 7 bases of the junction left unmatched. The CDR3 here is CASSPRLAGTYNEQFF. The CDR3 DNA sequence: TGTGCCAGCAGCCCCAGACTAGCGGGGACGTACAATGAGCAGTTCTTC.

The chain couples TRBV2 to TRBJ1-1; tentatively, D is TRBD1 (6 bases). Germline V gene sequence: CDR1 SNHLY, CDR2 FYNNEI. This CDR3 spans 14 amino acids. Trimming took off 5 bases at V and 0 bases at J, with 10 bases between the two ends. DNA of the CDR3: TGTGCCAGCAGTTCGGACAGATTGAACACTGAAGCTTTCTTT. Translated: CASSSDRLNTEAFF.

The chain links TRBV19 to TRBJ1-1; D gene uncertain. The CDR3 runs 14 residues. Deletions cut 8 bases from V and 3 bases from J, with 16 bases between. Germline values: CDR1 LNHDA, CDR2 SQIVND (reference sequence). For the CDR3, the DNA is TGTGCCAGTGGCAGGTCCCGTTATGACACTGAAGCTTTCTTT. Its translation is CASGRSRYDTEAFF.

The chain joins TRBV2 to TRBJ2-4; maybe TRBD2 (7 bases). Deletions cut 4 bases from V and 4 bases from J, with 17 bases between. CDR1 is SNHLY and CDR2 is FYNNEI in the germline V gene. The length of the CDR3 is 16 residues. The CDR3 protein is CASSGDTRGEKNIQYF. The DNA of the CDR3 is TGTGCCAGCAGTGGGGACACTCGGGGGGAAAAAAACATTCAGTACTTC. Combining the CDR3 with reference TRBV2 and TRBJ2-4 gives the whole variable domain EPEVTQTPSHQVTQMGQEVILRCVPISNHLYFYWYRQILGQKVEFLVSFYNNEISEKSEIFDDQFSVERPDGSNFTLKIRSTKLEDSAMYFCASSGDTRGEKNIQYFGAGTRLSVL.

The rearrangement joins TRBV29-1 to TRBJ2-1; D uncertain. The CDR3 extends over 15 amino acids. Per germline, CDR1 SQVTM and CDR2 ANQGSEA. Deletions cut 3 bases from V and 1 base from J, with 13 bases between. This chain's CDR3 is CSVDPRMGSYNEQFF. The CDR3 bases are TGCAGCGTTGATCCGCGGATGGGTTCCTACAATGAGCAGTTCTTC.

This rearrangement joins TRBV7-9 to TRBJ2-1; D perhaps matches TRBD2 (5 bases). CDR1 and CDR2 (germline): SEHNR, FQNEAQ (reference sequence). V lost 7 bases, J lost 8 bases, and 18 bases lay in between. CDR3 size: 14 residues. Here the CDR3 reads CASTSIGVFHEQFF. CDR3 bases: TGTGCCAGCACCTCGATCGGGGTTTTTCATGAGCAGTTCTTC.

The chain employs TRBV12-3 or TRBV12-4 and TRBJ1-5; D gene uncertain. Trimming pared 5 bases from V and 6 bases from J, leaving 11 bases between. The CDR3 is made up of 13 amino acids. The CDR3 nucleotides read TGTGCCAGCAGTCCGGCGAACGGTCAGCCCCAGCATTTT. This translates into CASSPANGQPQHF.

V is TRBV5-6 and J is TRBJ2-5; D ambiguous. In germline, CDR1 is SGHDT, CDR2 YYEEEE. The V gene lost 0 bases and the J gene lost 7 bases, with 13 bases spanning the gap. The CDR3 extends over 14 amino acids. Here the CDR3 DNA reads TGTGCCAGCAGCTTGGAAGAGCAGAAGGGGACCCAGTACTTC. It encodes CASSLEEQKGTQYF.

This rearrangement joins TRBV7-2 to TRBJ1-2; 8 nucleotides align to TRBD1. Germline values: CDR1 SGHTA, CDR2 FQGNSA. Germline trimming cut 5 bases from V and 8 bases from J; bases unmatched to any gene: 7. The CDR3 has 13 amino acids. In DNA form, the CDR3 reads TGTGCCAGCAGCGCAGGACAGGGAGGGGGCTACACCTTC. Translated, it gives CASSAGQGGGYTF.

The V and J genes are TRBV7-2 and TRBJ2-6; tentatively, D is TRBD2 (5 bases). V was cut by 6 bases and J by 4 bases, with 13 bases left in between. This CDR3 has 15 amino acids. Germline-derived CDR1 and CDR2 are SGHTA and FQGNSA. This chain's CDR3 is CASSFDPGGANVLTF. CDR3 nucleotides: TGTGCCAGCAGTTTTGACCCGGGAGGGGCCAACGTCCTGACTTTC.

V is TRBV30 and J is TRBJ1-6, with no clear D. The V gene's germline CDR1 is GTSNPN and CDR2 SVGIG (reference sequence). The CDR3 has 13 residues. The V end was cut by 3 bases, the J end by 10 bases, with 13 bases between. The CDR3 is CAWRLVEGSPLHF. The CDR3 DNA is TGTGCCTGGAGATTGGTGGAGGGCTCACCCCTCCACTTT.

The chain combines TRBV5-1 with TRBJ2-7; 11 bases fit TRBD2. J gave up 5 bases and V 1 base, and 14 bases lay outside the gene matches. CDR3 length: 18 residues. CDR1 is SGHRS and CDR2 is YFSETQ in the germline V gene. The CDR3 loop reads CASSLTSGTSGTGDEQYF. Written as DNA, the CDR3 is TGCGCCAGCAGCTTGACCTCCGGGACTAGCGGTACCGGTGACGAGCAGTACTTC.

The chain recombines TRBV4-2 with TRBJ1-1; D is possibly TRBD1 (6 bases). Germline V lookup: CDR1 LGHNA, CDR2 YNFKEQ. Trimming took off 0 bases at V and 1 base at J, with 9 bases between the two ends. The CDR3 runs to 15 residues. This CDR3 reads CASSQDPRGNTEAFF. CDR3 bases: TGTGCCAGCAGCCAAGATCCCAGGGGGAACACTGAAGCTTTCTTT.

Here the CDR3 reads CASRDRPLNTEAFF. CDR3 in DNA: TGTGCCAGCAGGGACAGACCATTGAACACTGAAGCTTTCTTT. The chain couples TRBV2 to TRBJ1-1, with D maybe TRBD1 (6 bases). The germline V gene encodes CDR1 SNHLY and CDR2 FYNNEI. CDR3 size: 14 residues. Between the trimmed V and J ends, which lost 6 bases and 0 bases, there was a span of 11 bases. The full variable domain, its missing parts supplied by reference TRBV2 and TRBJ1-1, is EPEVTQTPSHQVTQMGQEVILRCVPISNHLYFYWYRQILGQKVEFLVSFYNNEISEKSEIFDDQFSVERPDGSNFTLKIRSTKLEDSAMYFCASRDRPLNTEAFFGQGTRLTVV.

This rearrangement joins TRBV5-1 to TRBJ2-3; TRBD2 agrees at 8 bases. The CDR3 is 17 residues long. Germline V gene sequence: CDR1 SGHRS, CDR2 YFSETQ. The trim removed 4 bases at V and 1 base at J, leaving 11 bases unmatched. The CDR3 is CASSELPLLAGTDTQYF. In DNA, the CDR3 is TGCGCCAGCAGCGAACTTCCCCTACTAGCGGGCACAGATACGCAGTATTTT. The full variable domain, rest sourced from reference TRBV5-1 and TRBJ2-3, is KAGVTQTPRYLIKTRGQQVTLSCSPISGHRSVSWYQQTPGQGLQFLFEYFSETQRNKGNFPGRFSGRQFSNSRSEMNVSTLELGDSALYLCASSELPLLAGTDTQYFGPGTRLTVL.

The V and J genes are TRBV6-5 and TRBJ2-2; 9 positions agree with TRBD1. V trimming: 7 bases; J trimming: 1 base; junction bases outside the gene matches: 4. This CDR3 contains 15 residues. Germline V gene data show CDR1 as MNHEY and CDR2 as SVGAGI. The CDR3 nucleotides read TGTGCCAGCACTGGGACAGGGCTGAACACCGGGGAGCTGTTTTTT. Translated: CASTGTGLNTGELFF.

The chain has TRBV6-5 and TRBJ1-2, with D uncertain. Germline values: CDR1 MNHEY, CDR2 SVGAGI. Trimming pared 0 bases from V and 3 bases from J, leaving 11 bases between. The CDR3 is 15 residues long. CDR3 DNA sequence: TGTGCCAGCAGTTACTCCCGAAACGGAGACTATGGCTACACCTTC. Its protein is CASSYSRNGDYGYTF.

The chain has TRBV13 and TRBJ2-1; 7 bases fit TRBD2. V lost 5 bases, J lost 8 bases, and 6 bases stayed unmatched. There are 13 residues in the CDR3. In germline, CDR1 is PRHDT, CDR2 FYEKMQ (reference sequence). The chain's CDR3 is CASSPGGSHEQFF. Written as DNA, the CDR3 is TGTGCCAGCAGCCCCGGCGGGAGCCATGAGCAGTTCTTC.

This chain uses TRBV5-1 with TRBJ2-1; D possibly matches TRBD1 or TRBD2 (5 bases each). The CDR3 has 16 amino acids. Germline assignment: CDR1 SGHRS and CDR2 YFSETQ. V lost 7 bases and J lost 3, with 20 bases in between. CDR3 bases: TGCGCCAGCTCTCGAGGGGCGAATGGGATCTACAATGAGCAGTTCTTC. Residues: CASSRGANGIYNEQFF.

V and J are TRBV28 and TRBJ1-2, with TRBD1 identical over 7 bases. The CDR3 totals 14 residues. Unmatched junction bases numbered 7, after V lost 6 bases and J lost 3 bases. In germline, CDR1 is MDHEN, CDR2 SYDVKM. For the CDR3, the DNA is TGTGCCAGCAGCCTAGGGGGCTCGGACTATGGCTACACCTTC. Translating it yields CASSLGGSDYGYTF.

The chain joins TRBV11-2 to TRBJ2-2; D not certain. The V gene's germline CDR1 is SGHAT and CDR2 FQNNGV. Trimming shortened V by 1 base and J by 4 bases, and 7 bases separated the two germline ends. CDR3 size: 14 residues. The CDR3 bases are TGTGCCAGCAGCTTAGGCCCATTCACCGGGGAGCTGTTTTTT. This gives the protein CASSLGPFTGELFF.

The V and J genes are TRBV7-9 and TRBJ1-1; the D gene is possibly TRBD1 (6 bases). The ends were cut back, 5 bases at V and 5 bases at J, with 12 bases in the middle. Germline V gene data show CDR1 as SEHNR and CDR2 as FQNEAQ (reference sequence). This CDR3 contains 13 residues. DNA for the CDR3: TGTGCCAGCAGCCCACAGGGATTGACTGAAGCTTTCTTT. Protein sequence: CASSPQGLTEAFF.

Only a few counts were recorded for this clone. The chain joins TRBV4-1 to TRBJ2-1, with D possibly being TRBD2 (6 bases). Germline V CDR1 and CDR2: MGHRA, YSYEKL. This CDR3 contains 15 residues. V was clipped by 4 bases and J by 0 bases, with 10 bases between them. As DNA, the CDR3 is TGCGCCAGCAGCCTCCGGGACTCCTCCTACAATGAGCAGTTCTTC. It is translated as CASSLRDSSYNEQFF.

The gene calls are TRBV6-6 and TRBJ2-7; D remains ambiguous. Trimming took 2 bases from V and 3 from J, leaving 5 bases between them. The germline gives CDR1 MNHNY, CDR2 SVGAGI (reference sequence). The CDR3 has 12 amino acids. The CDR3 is CASSYEDYEQYF. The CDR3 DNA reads TGTGCCAGCAGTTACGAAGACTACGAGCAGTACTTC.

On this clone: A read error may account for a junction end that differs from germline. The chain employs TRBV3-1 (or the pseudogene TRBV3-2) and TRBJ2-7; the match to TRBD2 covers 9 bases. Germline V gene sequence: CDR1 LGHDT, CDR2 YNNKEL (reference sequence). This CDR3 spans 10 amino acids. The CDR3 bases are TGTGCCAGCGGGCGGGAGGGATCCCACTTC. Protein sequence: CASGREGSHF.

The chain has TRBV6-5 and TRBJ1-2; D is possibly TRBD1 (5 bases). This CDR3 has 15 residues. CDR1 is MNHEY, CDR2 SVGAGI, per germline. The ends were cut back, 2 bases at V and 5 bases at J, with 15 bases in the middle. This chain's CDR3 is CASSYTRGSGYGYTF. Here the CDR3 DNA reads TGTGCCAGCAGTTACACCCGGGGGAGTGGGTATGGCTACACCTTC.

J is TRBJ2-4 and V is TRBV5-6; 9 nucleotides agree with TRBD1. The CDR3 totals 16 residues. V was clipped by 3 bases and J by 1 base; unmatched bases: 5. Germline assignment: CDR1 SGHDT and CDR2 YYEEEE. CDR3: CASSWDREWAKNIQYF. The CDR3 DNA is TGTGCCAGCAGCTGGGACAGGGAATGGGCCAAAAACATTCAGTACTTC.